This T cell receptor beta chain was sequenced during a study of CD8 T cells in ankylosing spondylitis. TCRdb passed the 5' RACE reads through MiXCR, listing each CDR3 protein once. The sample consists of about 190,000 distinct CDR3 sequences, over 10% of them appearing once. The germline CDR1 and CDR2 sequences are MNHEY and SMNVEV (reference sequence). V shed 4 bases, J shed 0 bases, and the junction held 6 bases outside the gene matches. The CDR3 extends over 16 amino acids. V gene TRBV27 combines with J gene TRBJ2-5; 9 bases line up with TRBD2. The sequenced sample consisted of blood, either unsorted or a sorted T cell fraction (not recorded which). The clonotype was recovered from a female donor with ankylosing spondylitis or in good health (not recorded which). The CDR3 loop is CASSSRTSAYQETQYF. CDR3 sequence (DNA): TGTGCCAGCAGTTCCCGGACTAGCGCGTACCAAGAGACCCAGTACTTC.